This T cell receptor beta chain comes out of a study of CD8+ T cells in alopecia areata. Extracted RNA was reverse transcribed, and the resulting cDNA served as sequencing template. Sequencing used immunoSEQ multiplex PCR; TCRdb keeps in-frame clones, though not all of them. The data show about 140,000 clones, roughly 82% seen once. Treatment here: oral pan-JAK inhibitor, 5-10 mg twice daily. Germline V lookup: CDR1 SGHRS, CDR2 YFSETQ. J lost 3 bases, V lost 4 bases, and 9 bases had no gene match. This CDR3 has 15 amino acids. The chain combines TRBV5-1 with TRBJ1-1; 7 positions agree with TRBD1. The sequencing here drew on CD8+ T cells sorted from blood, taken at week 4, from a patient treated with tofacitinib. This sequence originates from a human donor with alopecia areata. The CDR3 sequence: CASSHRQGQDTEAFF. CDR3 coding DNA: TGCGCCAGCAGCCATCGACAGGGCCAGGACACTGAAGCTTTCTTT.